This T cell receptor (beta chain) originates from a study of PD-L1 blockade in urothelial cancer. Study summary: Previous chemotherapy exposure amounted to 0 to 3 regimens for patients.

Overall study findings and caveats: Below-median blood TCR clonality before treatment forecast better survival.

Here immunoSEQ multiplex PCR was the method, and the copy in TCRdb shows in-frame clones only, minus some. The repertoire holds tens of thousands of clones, with approximately 80% as singletons. About this clone itself: The antigen remains undetermined.

Samples were collected from each patient before treatment and during treatment. Each patient gave between 1 and 8 of them in total. The CDR3 is 14 residues long. Deletions cut 11 bases from V and 4 bases from J, with 21 bases between. CDR1 is SNHLY and CDR2 is FYNNEI in the germline V gene. The genes are TRBV2 and TRBJ2-7, with D possibly being TRBD2 (5 bases). Source: PBMCs, taken around atezolizumab (anti-PD-L1) treatment. This receptor was taken from a man aged 70 or older with urothelial cancer. As DNA, the CDR3 is TGTGCCGTGTCCCCCGACGGGATTCAATACGAGCAGTACTTC. It codes for CAVSPDGIQYEQYF.